The clone carrying this T cell receptor beta chain came up once. The target antigen is unknown. These data come from a study of T cell repertoires in cytomegalovirus infection. General study results and limits: HLA-C-restricted TCR beta clonotypes specific for CMV led the ex vivo response.

TCRdb independently ran MiXCR on the reads; one entry per CDR3 protein. Of about 570,000 distinct CDR3 sequences listed, around two fifths are singletons. The germline gives CDR1 MNHEY, CDR2 SVGEGT. With V trimmed by 6 bases and J by 6 bases, 6 bases remained unmatched. This CDR3 has 15 amino acids. The input for sequencing was cultured PBMCs, taken from culture after CMV antigen stimulation. This receptor was taken from a human donor in good health (CMV status not recorded). Some clones in this sample may be carry-over from other donors' samples. V gene TRBV6-2 or TRBV6-3 combines with J gene TRBJ2-2; 11 bases map to TRBD2. The CDR3 region is CASRQLAGGPGELFF. DNA of the CDR3: TGTGCCAGCAGGCAGCTAGCGGGAGGACCCGGGGAGCTGTTTTTT.